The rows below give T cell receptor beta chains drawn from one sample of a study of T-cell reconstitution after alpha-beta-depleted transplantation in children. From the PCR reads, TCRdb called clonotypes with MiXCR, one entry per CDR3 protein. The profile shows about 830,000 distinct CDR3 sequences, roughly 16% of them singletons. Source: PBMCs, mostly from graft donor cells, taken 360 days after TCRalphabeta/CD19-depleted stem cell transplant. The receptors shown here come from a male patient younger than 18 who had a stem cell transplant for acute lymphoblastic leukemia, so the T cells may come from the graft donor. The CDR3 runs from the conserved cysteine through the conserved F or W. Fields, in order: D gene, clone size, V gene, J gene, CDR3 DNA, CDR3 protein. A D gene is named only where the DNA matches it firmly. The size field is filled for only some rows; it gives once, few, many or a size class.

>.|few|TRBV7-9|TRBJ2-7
TGTGCCAGCAGCTTAGACCCCCAGTACTTC
CASSLDPQYF
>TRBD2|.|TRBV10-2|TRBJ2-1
TGCGCCAGCAAGGATCTAGCGGGAGGCCTCTATGGGCAGTTCTTC
CASKDLAGGLYGQFF
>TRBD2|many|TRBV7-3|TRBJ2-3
TGTGCCAGCAGCCTAAAAGGGTCCGTTGGCGGGAGTTGGGCAGATACGCAGTATTTT
CASSLKGSVGGSWADTQYF
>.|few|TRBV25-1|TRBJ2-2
TGTGCCAGCAGTGATCAGGGAAGGTCGACCGGGGAGCTGTTTTTT
CASSDQGRSTGELFF
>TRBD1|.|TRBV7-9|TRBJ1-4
TGTGCCAGCAGCTCCCGGGACAGAAGTAATGAAAAACTGTTTTTT
CASSSRDRSNEKLFF
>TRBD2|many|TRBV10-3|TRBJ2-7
TGTGCCATCAGTGGGATAGCGGGCGCCGGATCCTACGAGCAGTACTTC
CAISGIAGAGSYEQYF
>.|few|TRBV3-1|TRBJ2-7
TGTGCCAGCAGCCAAGATGGCGGGGGCAGCTCCTACGAGCAGTACTTC
CASSQDGGGSSYEQYF
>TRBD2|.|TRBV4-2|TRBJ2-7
TGTGCCAGCAGCCAAGCCCGGACTAGCGGTCCCTACGAGCAGTACTTC
CASSQARTSGPYEQYF
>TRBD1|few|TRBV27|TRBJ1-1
TGTGCCAGCAGCCCCTGGTGGGACAGGGCGAACACTGAAGCTTTCTTT
CASSPWWDRANTEAFF
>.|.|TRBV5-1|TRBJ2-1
TGCGCCAGCAGCTTAGGTATCCCCCTCTACAATGAGCAGTTCTTC
CASSLGIPLYNEQFF
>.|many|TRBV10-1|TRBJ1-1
TGCGCCAGCAGTGTTCGAGACCGAACTGAAGCTTTCTTT
CASSVRDRTEAFF
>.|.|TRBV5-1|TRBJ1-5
TGCGCCAGCAGTCGATGGGGGGTGAGCAATCAGCCCCAGCATTTT
CASSRWGVSNQPQHF
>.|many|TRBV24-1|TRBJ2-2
TGTGCCACCAGTGAAGCCGACTCTGGGGAGCTGTTTTTT
CATSEADSGELFF
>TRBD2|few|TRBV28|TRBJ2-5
TGTGCCACCGCTGGGGGCGGGAGGGCGGAGACCCAGTACTTC
CATAGGGRAETQYF
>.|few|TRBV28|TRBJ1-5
TGTGCCAGCATCCTACAGGGCCTGCATAGCAATCAGCCCCAGCATTTT
CASILQGLHSNQPQHF
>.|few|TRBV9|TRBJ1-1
TGTGCCAGCAGCGTCTGGGGGGAGGACACTGAAGCTTTCTTT
CASSVWGEDTEAFF
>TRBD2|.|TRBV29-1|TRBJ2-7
TGCAGCGTTGATCTAGCGGGAGACTACGAGCAGTACTTC
CSVDLAGDYEQYF
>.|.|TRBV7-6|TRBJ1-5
TGTGCCAGCAGCTTAGGGGGGAAGTATAGCAATCAGCCCCAGCATTTT
CASSLGGKYSNQPQHF
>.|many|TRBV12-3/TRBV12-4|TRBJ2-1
TGTGCCAGCAGTTTCTCAGGAGCGTGGCAGTTCTTC
CASSFSGAWQFF
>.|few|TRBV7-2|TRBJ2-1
TGTGCCAGCAGCTTAGGGGGGGCGAATCACAATGAGCAGTTCTTC
CASSLGGANHNEQFF
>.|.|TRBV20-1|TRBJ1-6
TGCAGTGCTTCGCCGGGCCCGGGGTCACCCCTCCACTTT
CSASPGPGSPLHF
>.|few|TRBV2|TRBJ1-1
TGTGCCAGCAGTGAGTCAGGGATAGTGGGGACTGAAGCTTTCTTT
CASSESGIVGTEAFF
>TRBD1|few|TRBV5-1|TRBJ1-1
TGCGCCAGCAGCTTGGATATGAACAGGGGTAACACTGAAGCTTTCTTT
CASSLDMNRGNTEAFF
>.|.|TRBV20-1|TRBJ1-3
TGCAGTGCCCCTCAGGGAGTTGGAAACACCATATATTTT
CSAPQGVGNTIYF
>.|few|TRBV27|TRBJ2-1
TGTGCCAGCAGTACTGGAGGGAGCAACTATTACAATGAGCAGTTCTTC
CASSTGGSNYYNEQFF
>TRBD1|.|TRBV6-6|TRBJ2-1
TGTGCCAGCAGTTCATCCGGGACAGGCCCGTTCCAGTTCTTC
CASSSSGTGPFQFF
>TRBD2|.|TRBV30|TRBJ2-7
TGTGCCTGGAGTGTACGTTGGCTAGCGGGCACCGTCTCCTACGAGCAGTACTTC
CAWSVRWLAGTVSYEQYF
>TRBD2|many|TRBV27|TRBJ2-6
TGTGCCAGCGGGGGGGGACTAGGAATAACTGGGGCCAACGTCCTGACTTTC
CASGGGLGITGANVLTF
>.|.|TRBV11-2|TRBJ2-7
TGTGCCAGCAGCTTATCGGGGCCCCTCGGGTACGAGCAGTACTTC
CASSLSGPLGYEQYF
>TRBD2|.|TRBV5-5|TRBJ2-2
TGTGCCAGCGTGGGGCTAGCGGGAGACACCGGGGAGCTGTTTTTT
CASVGLAGDTGELFF
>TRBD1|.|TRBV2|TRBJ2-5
TGTGCCAGCAGTGGGCGGACAGGGTCAGAGACCCAGTACTTC
CASSGRTGSETQYF
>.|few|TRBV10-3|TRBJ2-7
TGTGCCATCAGTGACCCCAGGGACCCGTACGAGCAGTACTTC
CAISDPRDPYEQYF
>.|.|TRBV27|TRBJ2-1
TGTGCCAGCAGTTTTTCACAGGGTGAGCAGTTCTTC
CASSFSQGEQFF
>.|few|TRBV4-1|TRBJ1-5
TGCGCCAGCAGCCAATCATGGTGGTACAATCAGCCCCAGCATTTT
CASSQSWWYNQPQHF
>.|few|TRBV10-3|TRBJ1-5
TGTGCCATCAGTGACCCCACCGGACTGTTTCAGCCCCAGCATTTT
CAISDPTGLFQPQHF
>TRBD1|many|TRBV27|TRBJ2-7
TGTGCCAGCAGTACGGACAGGGAAACTATCTACGAGCAGTACTTC
CASSTDRETIYEQYF
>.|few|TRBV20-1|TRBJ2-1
TGCAGTGCTAGAGAGTGGCGGTACAATGAGCAGTTCTTC
CSAREWRYNEQFF
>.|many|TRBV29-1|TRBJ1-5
TGCAGCGTTGAAGATACAGGGAATCAGCCCCAGCATTTT
CSVEDTGNQPQHF
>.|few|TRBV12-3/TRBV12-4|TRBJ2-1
TGTGCCAGCAGGTCCAGGGTATACTACAATGAGCAGTTCTTC
CASRSRVYYNEQFF
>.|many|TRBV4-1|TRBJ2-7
TGCGCCAGCAGCCACCACGGCGGTAGCGCCTACGAGCAGTACTTC
CASSHHGGSAYEQYF
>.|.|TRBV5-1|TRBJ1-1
TGCGCCAGCAGCTTGCGTTCGGAGGTAACGAACACTGAAGCTTTCTTT
CASSLRSEVTNTEAFF
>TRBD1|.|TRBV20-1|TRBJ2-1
TGCAGTGCTAGCAGGGACAGGGGACACTACAATGAGCAGTTCTTC
CSASRDRGHYNEQFF
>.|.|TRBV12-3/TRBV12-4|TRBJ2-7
TGTGCCAGCAGTTACCGGGACGGGGCCTACGAGCAGTACTTC
CASSYRDGAYEQYF
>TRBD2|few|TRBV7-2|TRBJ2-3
TGTGCCAGCAGCTTAGTTTGGGGGGGGTCAGATACGCAGTATTTT
CASSLVWGGSDTQYF
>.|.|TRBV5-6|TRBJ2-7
TGTGCCAGCAGCTTTAGGGCCTGGGGCTCCTACGAGCAGTACTTC
CASSFRAWGSYEQYF
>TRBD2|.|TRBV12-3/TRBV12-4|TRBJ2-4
TGTGCCAGCAGTCCCAGACTAGCCGGAGGGCAGTACTTC
CASSPRLAGGQYF
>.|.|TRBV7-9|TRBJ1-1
TGTGCCAGCAGCTTAGGTTGGGGGGCGCGAGACACTGAAGCTTTCTTT
CASSLGWGARDTEAFF
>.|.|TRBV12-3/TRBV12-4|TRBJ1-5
TGTGCCAGCAGCCTCCGGGACGGATCAACGCCCCAGCATTTT
CASSLRDGSTPQHF